Listed below are T cell receptor beta chains from one sample, sequenced in a study of T cell repertoires in cytomegalovirus infection. Antigens of these TCRs are unknown. TCRdb ran MiXCR on the reads and lists one entry per CDR3 protein. Among fewer than 350,000 distinct CDR3 sequences listed, approximately 32% were seen once. The sequences come from cultured PBMCs, collected from culture after CMV antigen stimulation. Source of these receptors: a human donor in good health (CMV status not recorded). Some clones in this sample may be carry-over from other donors' samples. CDR3s include the opening cysteine and the closing phenylalanine or tryptophan. A D gene is named only where the DNA matches it firmly. Only some rows state a clone size, as once, few, many or a class for expanded clones.

V,D,J,size,CDR3,DNA
TRBV24-1,.,TRBJ2-2,.,CATSDRNTGELFF,TGTGCCACCAGTGATAGAAACACCGGGGAGCTGTTTTTT
TRBV2,TRBD2,TRBJ2-3,many,CAGEGTDTQYF,TGTGCTGGGGAGGGGACAGATACGCAGTATTTT
TRBV11-1,TRBD1,TRBJ1-1,.,CASSLPGQGYKNTEAFF,TGTGCCAGCAGCCTCCCGGGACAGGGGTATAAGAACACTGAAGCTTTCTTT
TRBV5-1,.,TRBJ1-5,few,CASRNGRNQPQHF,TGCGCCAGCAGAAATGGGCGCAATCAGCCCCAGCATTTT
TRBV7-9,.,TRBJ1-1,.,CASSVNTPGGTEAFF,TGTGCCAGCAGCGTCAACACCCCCGGGGGAACTGAAGCTTTCTTT
TRBV7-6,.,TRBJ2-3,.,CASSLEGPGDTQYF,TGTGCCAGCAGCTTAGAGGGTCCCGGGGATACGCAGTATTTT
TRBV7-3,TRBD1,TRBJ2-7,.,CASSLSATGDSYEQYF,TGTGCCAGCAGCTTATCCGCCACAGGGGACTCCTACGAGCAGTACTTC
TRBV19,.,TRBJ1-1,.,CASSETRGNTEAFF,TGTGCCAGTAGTGAAACGCGGGGGAACACTGAAGCTTTCTTT
TRBV19,.,TRBJ1-1,.,CASTTSGGLNTEAFF,TGTGCCAGTACCACCTCGGGAGGATTGAACACTGAAGCTTTCTTT
TRBV11-2,TRBD1,TRBJ2-7,.,CASSFVPGQGTYEQYF,TGTGCCAGCAGCTTTGTTCCGGGACAGGGAACCTACGAGCAGTACTTC
TRBV28,TRBD2,TRBJ2-5,.,CASSPTSGSRETQYF,TGTGCCAGCAGTCCGACTAGCGGGAGCCGAGAGACCCAGTACTTC
TRBV6-1,.,TRBJ1-1,.,CASSESKGWENTEAFF,TGTGCCAGCAGTGAAAGTAAGGGGTGGGAGAACACTGAAGCTTTCTTT
TRBV11-2,.,TRBJ2-2,few,CASSLVGTGELFF,TGTGCCAGCAGCTTAGTAGGGACCGGGGAGCTGTTTTTT
TRBV6-1,TRBD1,TRBJ2-2,few,CASTKQGSNTGELFF,TGTGCCAGCACTAAACAGGGGTCGAACACCGGGGAGCTGTTTTTT
TRBV5-6,.,TRBJ2-5,.,CASSLGADQETQYF,TGTGCCAGCAGCTTAGGGGCGGACCAAGAGACCCAGTACTTC
TRBV20-1,.,TRBJ2-2,.,CSARDQRGANTGELFF,TGCAGTGCTAGAGATCAGCGAGGGGCGAACACCGGGGAGCTGTTTTTT
TRBV5-6,.,TRBJ2-2,few,CASSLVWGQVGELFF,TGTGCCAGCAGCTTGGTATGGGGGCAGGTCGGGGAGCTGTTTTTT
TRBV7-8,TRBD1,TRBJ1-2,.,CASSSRTGALLRTF,TGTGCCAGCAGCTCCCGGACAGGGGCCCTTCTTAGAACCTTC
TRBV18,.,TRBJ2-1,few,CASSPRVATSYNEQFF,TGTGCCAGCTCACCAAGAGTCGCGACCTCCTACAATGAGCAGTTCTTC
TRBV20-1,TRBD2,TRBJ2-7,.,CSAGTSGAGTYEQYF,TGCAGTGCTGGGACTAGCGGGGCAGGGACCTACGAGCAGTACTTC
TRBV29-1,.,TRBJ2-7,.,CSVEEAESYEQYF,TGCAGCGTTGAAGAAGCGGAGTCGTACGAGCAGTACTTC
TRBV5-4,.,TRBJ2-3,.,CASSVEVAGTSTDTQYF,TGTGCCAGCAGCGTGGAAGTGGCCGGGACTTCCACAGATACGCAGTATTTT
TRBV5-1,.,TRBJ2-5,.,CASSLASDYEGETQYF,TGCGCCAGCAGCTTGGCTTCGGACTACGAAGGAGAGACCCAGTACTTC
TRBV15,TRBD2,TRBJ2-1,.,CATSRASGGRYKEQFF,TGTGCCACCAGCAGAGCTTCGGGAGGGCGGTACAAGGAGCAGTTCTTC
TRBV7-6,TRBD1,TRBJ2-7,few,CASSLVGQGAHEQYF,TGTGCCAGCAGCCTTGTGGGACAGGGGGCCCACGAGCAGTACTTC
TRBV7-2,TRBD2,TRBJ2-1,many,CASSFPTREGGSYNEQFF,TGTGCCAGCAGCTTCCCGACGCGGGAGGGCGGATCCTACAATGAGCAGTTCTTC
TRBV6-2/TRBV6-3,.,TRBJ1-1,.,CASNPPWKGAEAFF,TGTGCCAGCAACCCCCCTTGGAAGGGAGCTGAAGCTTTCTTT
TRBV7-2,.,TRBJ1-1,.,CASSLGRSGGENTEAFF,TGTGCCAGCAGCTTAGGCCGGTCGGGAGGGGAGAACACTGAAGCTTTCTTT
TRBV11-1,.,TRBJ1-1,.,CASSLARWTGRVGKAFF,TGTGCCAGCAGCTTAGCCCGATGGACGGGCCGGGTGGGGAAAGCTTTCTTT
TRBV27,.,TRBJ2-3,few,CASSQADTQYF,TGTGCCAGTTCTCAAGCGGATACGCAGTATTTT
TRBV7-9,.,TRBJ1-2,.,CASSPTGVEFNYGYTF,TGTGCCAGCAGCCCCACTGGCGTCGAATTTAACTATGGCTACACCTTC
TRBV10-3,TRBD2,TRBJ2-3,.,CAITVGLARGTDTQYF,TGTGCCATCACCGTCGGACTAGCACGGGGGACAGATACGCAGTATTTT
TRBV20-1,TRBD2,TRBJ2-2,.,CSAKRGPNTGELFF,TGCAGTGCCAAGCGGGGGCCAAACACCGGGGAGCTGTTTTTT
TRBV19,.,TRBJ1-4,.,CASSIRDGVEKLFF,TGTGCCAGTAGTATCCGGGACGGCGTTGAAAAACTGTTTTTT
TRBV7-2,TRBD2,TRBJ2-5,many,CASSWTSGYQETQYF,TGTGCCAGCAGCTGGACTAGCGGGTACCAAGAGACCCAGTACTTC
TRBV18,TRBD1,TRBJ2-7,few,CASSPFVFQGTGTYEQYF,TGTGCCAGCTCACCGTTCGTATTCCAGGGGACAGGTACCTACGAGCAGTACTTC
TRBV7-2,.,TRBJ2-1,.,CASSLGPVSNEQFF,TGTGCCAGCAGCCTAGGCCCCGTGTCCAATGAGCAGTTCTTC
TRBV11-1,TRBD1,TRBJ2-7,.,CASSLGATGAGEQYF,TGTGCCAGCAGCTTGGGCGCGACAGGGGCCGGCGAGCAGTACTTC
TRBV9,TRBD2,TRBJ2-1,.,CASSASGTSAGHEQFF,TGTGCCAGCAGCGCCTCCGGGACTAGTGCGGGGCATGAGCAGTTCTTC
TRBV5-1,.,TRBJ2-3,few,CASSLVGIANTQYF,TGCGCCAGCAGCTTGGTAGGGATAGCGAATACGCAGTATTTT
TRBV19,.,TRBJ1-5,.,CASTIGGNSNQPQHF,TGTGCCAGTACCATCGGAGGGAATAGCAATCAGCCCCAGCATTTT
TRBV20-1,.,TRBJ2-7,.,CSARGWVATGEQYF,TGCAGTGCCCGAGGGTGGGTGGCGACGGGAGAGCAGTACTTC
TRBV12-3/TRBV12-4,.,TRBJ2-7,.,CASSDGRLISYEQYF,TGTGCCAGCAGCGACGGAAGGTTAATCTCCTACGAGCAGTACTTC
TRBV20-1,.,TRBJ1-3,many,CSARDTQGPGNTIYF,TGCAGTGCTAGAGATACTCAGGGTCCTGGAAACACCATATATTTT
TRBV20-1,TRBD1,TRBJ2-7,few,CSARDKTGTGGLEQYF,TGCAGTGCTAGAGACAAAACCGGGACAGGGGGCCTAGAGCAGTACTTC
TRBV7-2,TRBD1,TRBJ1-1,few,CASSLGTGGFTEAFF,TGTGCCAGCAGCTTAGGAACAGGGGGCTTCACTGAAGCTTTCTTT
TRBV9,TRBD1,TRBJ2-3,.,CASSAQGGADTQYF,TGTGCCAGCAGCGCACAGGGGGGAGCAGATACGCAGTATTTT
TRBV10-1,TRBD2,TRBJ2-3,once,CASSDISGVSTDTQYF,TGCGCCAGCAGTGATATTAGCGGGGTTAGCACAGATACGCAGTATTTT
TRBV20-1,.,TRBJ2-1,few,CSAPEGGATVWDEQFF,TGCAGTGCTCCTGAAGGAGGGGCGACGGTTTGGGATGAGCAGTTCTTC
TRBV9,.,TRBJ1-5,few,CASSVGGLNQPQHF,TGTGCCAGCAGCGTCGGGGGGCTCAATCAGCCCCAGCATTTT
TRBV7-9,.,TRBJ2-5,medium-sized,CASSLRRGETQYF,TGTGCCAGCAGCTTACGGCGTGGCGAGACCCAGTACTTC
TRBV12-5,.,TRBJ2-3,few,CASGLVQRVFSGTDTQYF,TGTGCTAGTGGTTTGGTGCAGAGAGTTTTCTCTGGCACAGATACGCAGTATTTT
TRBV6-1,TRBD2,TRBJ2-7,.,CAGSYEPGLAGSGAYEQYF,TGTGCCGGCAGTTACGAACCGGGACTAGCGGGATCTGGGGCTTACGAGCAGTACTTC
TRBV6-5,.,TRBJ1-5,.,CASSTSFNQPQHF,TGTGCCAGCAGCACTTCCTTCAATCAGCCCCAGCATTTT
TRBV6-6,TRBD1,TRBJ1-5,few,CASSPYRGAQPQHF,TGTGCCAGCAGTCCCTACAGGGGGGCCCAGCCCCAGCATTTT
TRBV2,.,TRBJ1-5,many,CASSPYRNNQPQHF,TGTGCCAGCAGTCCTTACAGAAACAATCAGCCCCAGCATTTT
TRBV7-6,TRBD2,TRBJ2-7,many,CASSLGGAGGYEQYF,TGTGCCAGCAGCTTAGGTGGTGCGGGAGGGTACGAGCAGTACTTC
TRBV24-1,.,TRBJ1-6,few,CATRWSREKLALHF,TGTGCCACCAGATGGTCCAGGGAGAAGTTAGCCCTCCACTTT
TRBV27,.,TRBJ1-6,.,CASSNAYNSPLHF,TGTGCCAGCAGCAATGCTTATAATTCACCCCTCCACTTT
TRBV20-1,.,TRBJ1-4,.,CSAPARAHEKLFF,TGCAGTGCTCCCGCCAGGGCCCACGAAAAACTGTTTTTT